The 21 T cell receptor beta chains presented below share a single source sample, sequenced in a study of T-cell memory formation after mild COVID-19. TCRdb itself ran the 5' RACE reads through MiXCR, one entry per CDR3 protein. The repertoire has about 13,000 distinct CDR3 sequences, around 15% of them found once; the top ten carry roughly 50%. The sequenced sample consisted of PBMCs or a T cell subset sorted from them (not recorded which). All receptors derive from a young man who had mild COVID-19 (a few samples of this study predate the infection). Cell type and time point are not known.

In nucleotides, the CDR3 is TGTGCCAGCAGACGGGTAGGGGACAGACTATTGTACACCGGGGAGCTGTTTTTT. Its protein product is CASRRVGDRLLYTGELFF. The J gene is TRBJ2-2, the V gene TRBV27; 7 bases align to TRBD1. Per germline, CDR1 MNHEY and CDR2 SMNVEV (reference sequence). With V trimmed by 6 bases and J by 3 bases, 16 bases remained unmatched. The CDR3 is 18 residues long.

The chain uses TRBV15 and TRBJ1-2; 9 bases align to TRBD1. Germline CDR1 is LNHNV and CDR2 is YYDKDF (reference sequence). V was clipped by 0 bases and J by 5 bases; unmatched bases: 13. CDR3 size: 18 residues. CDR3 DNA sequence: TGTGCCACCAGCAGAGATTCCCCATATATCGGGACAGGGTATGGCTACACCTTC. Protein sequence: CATSRDSPYIGTGYGYTF. The variable domain in full, completed from reference TRBV15 and TRBJ1-2, reads DAMVIQNPRYQVTQFGKPVTLSCSQTLNHNVMYWYQQKSSQAPKLLFHYYDKDFNNEADTPDNFQSRRPNTSFCFLDIRSPGLGDTAMYLCATSRDSPYIGTGYGYTFGSGTRLTVV.

This rearrangement joins TRBV10-3 to TRBJ2-1, with D tentatively TRBD2 (5 bases). This CDR3 has 16 amino acids. Germline CDR1 ENHRY, CDR2 SYGVKD. Trimming took 3 bases from V and 2 from J, leaving 14 bases between them. The CDR3 DNA reads as TGTGCCATCAGTGAAGGAGGAGTCGGACCCTACAATGAGCAGTTCTTC. Amino acid sequence: CAISEGGVGPYNEQFF.

This clonotype has ten or more counts. This rearrangement joins TRBV6-5 to TRBJ1-2; D is undetermined. The CDR3 totals 15 residues. The V gene lost 4 bases and the J gene lost 0 bases, with 12 bases spanning the gap. Looked up from germline, CDR1 is MNHEY and CDR2 is SVGAGI. This chain's CDR3 is CASSSEPGTNYGYTF. The CDR3, as DNA: TGTGCCAGCAGTTCGGAACCGGGAACTAACTATGGCTACACCTTC.

The chain combines TRBV27 with TRBJ2-1, with TRBD2 identical over 9 bases. The CDR3 length is 16 residues. CDR1 is MNHEY, CDR2 SMNVEV, per germline (reference sequence). V was clipped by 1 base and J by 3 bases; unmatched bases: 4. The CDR3 is CASSLLIAGVYNEQFF. The CDR3 coding sequence is TGTGCCAGCAGTTTATTGATAGCGGGAGTCTACAATGAGCAGTTCTTC.

The V gene is TRBV5-1, the J gene TRBJ2-2; 16 bases agree with TRBD2. The germline V gene encodes CDR1 SGHRS and CDR2 YFSETQ. CDR3 length: 19 amino acids. The J segment lost 4 bases and the V segment lost 2 bases, leaving 8 bases of the junction unmatched. Written as DNA, the CDR3 is TGCGCCAGCAGCTTTGCCGGGACTAGCGGGGGGGCGAGCACCGGGGAGCTGTTTTTT. Amino acids: CASSFAGTSGGASTGELFF.

This clonotype was found many times. V is TRBV7-6 and J is TRBJ2-4; TRBD1 is a possible D gene (5 bases). The CDR3 runs 13 residues. Germline V gene lookup returns CDR1 SGHVS and CDR2 FNYEAQ. V was cut by 5 bases and J by 8 bases, with 13 bases left in between. This CDR3 is CASSRSGRDIQYF. Here the CDR3 DNA reads TGTGCCAGCAGCCGTTCGGGCAGGGACATTCAGTACTTC.

As concerns this clonotype: This may be a read error, as it is one base from a much larger clone. V and J are TRBV12-3 or TRBV12-4 and TRBJ1-2, with D tentatively TRBD1 (5 bases). Trimming removed 2 bases from V and 12 bases from J, with 22 bases in between. CDR3 length: 15 amino acids. The CDR3 region is CASSLKPVGRTGDTF. CDR3 DNA: TGTGCCAGCAGTTTAAAGCCTGTGGGGCGAACGGGCGACACCTTC.

This clonotype showed up many times. The rearrangement joins TRBV7-9 to TRBJ1-1, with a weak D call TRBD1 (6 bases). The CDR3 covers 12 residues. Germline CDR1 is SEHNR and CDR2 is FQNEAQ (reference sequence). The V and J ends lost 4 bases and 7 bases respectively, with 10 bases between them. For the CDR3, the DNA is TGTGCCAGCAGCTCTTACAGGGATGAAGCTTTCTTT. It is translated as CASSSYRDEAFF. Supplemented by reference TRBV7-9 and TRBJ1-1, the full variable domain reads DTGVSQNPRHKITKRGQNVTFRCDPISEHNRLYWYRQTLGQGPEFLTYFQNEAQLEKSRLLSDRFSAERPKGSFSTLEIQRTEQGDSAMYLCASSSYRDEAFFGQGTRLTVV.

This clonotype occurred many times. The gene calls are TRBV28 and TRBJ2-3, with 9 bases that match TRBD2. Per the germline V gene, CDR1 is MDHEN and CDR2 is SYDVKM. J lost 2 bases, V lost 7 bases, and 13 bases had no gene match. The CDR3 has 17 amino acids. As DNA, the CDR3 is TGTGCCAGCACCAACATAGCGGGGGCCCCCTTCACAGATACGCAGTATTTT. This gives the protein CASTNIAGAPFTDTQYF.

This clonotype appeared many times. V usage is TRBV4-1 and J usage is TRBJ2-7; D possibly corresponds to TRBD2 (5 bases). V was clipped by 1 base and J by 6 bases, with 7 bases between them. The CDR3 consists of 12 residues. Germline CDR1 reads MGHRA; CDR2 reads YSYEKL. The CDR3 region is CASSQAGGEQYV. The CDR3, as DNA: TGCGCCAGCAGCCAAGCCGGAGGCGAGCAGTACGTC.

The chain has TRBV4-3 and TRBJ1-6; 10 bases fit TRBD1. The CDR3 spans 15 residues. CDR1 LGHNA and CDR2 YSLEER come from the germline V gene. Losses at the gene ends were 4 bases for V and 8 bases for J; bases not matched to a gene: 5. The CDR3 loop is CASSLRGQGYSPLHF. Written as DNA, the CDR3 is TGCGCCAGCAGCCTGAGGGGACAGGGGTATTCACCCCTCCACTTT.

In this sample, this clonotype turned up a few times. The CDR3 sequence: CASSLPRDRGPTGSYEQYV. CDR3 coding DNA: TGTGCCAGCAGCTTGCCCCGGGACAGGGGTCCCACCGGCAGCTACGAGCAGTACGTC. The V and J genes are TRBV5-7 and TRBJ2-7, with 10 bases aligning to TRBD1. TRBV5-7 is classed as an ORF, of uncertain function. The CDR3 loop spans 19 amino acids. V trimming: 1 base; J trimming: 3 bases; junction bases outside the gene matches: 16.

The rearrangement joins TRBV2 to TRBJ1-5; 9 bases align to TRBD1. The CDR3 length is 14 residues. Trimming at V came to 8 bases and at J to 0 bases, leaving 2 bases not matched to a gene. CDR1 and CDR2 (germline): SNHLY, FYNNEI. CDR3 amino acids: CASGTGFSNQPQHF. CDR3 DNA sequence: TGTGCCAGCGGGACAGGGTTTAGCAATCAGCCCCAGCATTTT.

This clonotype was counted a few times. V is TRBV7-6 and J is TRBJ1-1; 7 nucleotides line up with TRBD1. The CDR3 is 15 residues long. CDR1 and CDR2 from the germline V gene are SGHVS and FNYEAQ. Trimming removed 3 bases from V and 6 bases from J; junction bases left unmatched: 10. CDR3 nucleotide sequence: TGTGCCAGCAGCTTCTCGACAGGGACGGCGGCTGAAGCTTTCTTT. Translation: CASSFSTGTAAEAFF. The full variable domain, its missing parts supplied by reference TRBV7-6 and TRBJ1-1, is GAGVSQSPRYKVTKRGQDVALRCDPISGHVSLYWYRQALGQGPEFLTYFNYEAQQDKSGLPNDRFSAERPEGSISTLTIQRTEQRDSAMYRCASSFSTGTAAEAFFGQGTRLTVV.

This clonotype was detected many times. The DNA for the CDR3 is TGTGCCAGCACCCCAACAGGGGGGGCCGGGGAGCTGTTTTTT. It translates to CASTPTGGAGELFF. The chain combines TRBV27 with TRBJ2-2; the D gene is possibly TRBD1 (8 bases). This CDR3 comprises 14 residues. V was trimmed by 7 bases and J by 6 bases, leaving 15 bases between them. Germline V gene data show CDR1 as MNHEY and CDR2 as SMNVEV (reference sequence).

In this sample, this clonotype turned up a few times. The chain combines TRBV20-1 with TRBJ1-4, with TRBD1 matching 7 bases. CDR3 length: 13 residues. Germline loops: CDR1 DFQATT, CDR2 SNEGSKA (reference sequence). V was clipped by 3 bases and J by 6 bases; unmatched bases: 4. The DNA for the CDR3 is TGCAGTGCTAGGGGGGACAGCTATGAAAAACTGTTTTTT. Its translation: CSARGDSYEKLFF.

This clonotype was counted a few times. This rearrangement joins TRBV5-6 to TRBJ2-7; 7 bases fit TRBD1. V was pared by 5 bases and J by 2 bases, with 7 bases of the junction left unmatched. In germline, CDR1 is SGHDT, CDR2 YYEEEE. This CDR3 comprises 14 residues. The CDR3 bases are TGTGCCAGCAGGCCGACAGGGATCACCTACGAGCAGTACGTC. It is translated as CASRPTGITYEQYV.

This clonotype was found many times. This rearrangement joins TRBV7-9 to TRBJ2-1, with D perhaps TRBD2 (6 bases). This CDR3 is 14 amino acids long. V was cut by 0 bases and J by 10 bases, with 13 bases left in between. In germline, CDR1 is SEHNR, CDR2 FQNEAQ (reference sequence). Here the CDR3 reads CASSLAGAGKEQFF. Written as DNA, the CDR3 is TGTGCCAGCAGCTTAGCAGGGGCGGGAAAGGAGCAGTTCTTC. The full variable domain, completed using reference TRBV7-9 and TRBJ2-1, is DTGVSQNPRHKITKRGQNVTFRCDPISEHNRLYWYRQTLGQGPEFLTYFQNEAQLEKSRLLSDRFSAERPKGSFSTLEIQRTEQGDSAMYLCASSLAGAGKEQFFGPGTRLTVL.

This chain links TRBV4-1 with TRBJ2-3, with 11 bases lining up with TRBD2. The V and J ends lost 3 bases and 2 bases, in that order; junction bases with no gene match: 4. This CDR3 spans 16 amino acids. CDR1 is MGHRA, CDR2 YSYEKL, per germline. The CDR3 sequence: CASSQGLAANTDTQYF. DNA for the CDR3: TGCGCCAGCAGCCAGGGACTAGCGGCGAACACAGATACGCAGTATTTT.

This clonotype has ten or more counts. The V call is TRBV30, the J call TRBJ2-5; D remains unclear. Trimming removed 2 bases at V and 4 bases at J, with 11 bases between. CDR3 length equals 13 residues. The germline CDR1 and CDR2 sequences are GTSNPN and SVGIG (reference sequence). The CDR3 bases are TGTGCCTGGAGTTCCCTTAGCCCAGAGACCCAGTACTTC. Encoded protein: CAWSSLSPETQYF.